The subject of this entry is one TCR beta chain. Within the sample, other DNA sequences also encode this same CDR3. The CDR3 runs to 14 residues. Germline V gene sequence: CDR1 SGHRS, CDR2 YFSETQ. Losses at the gene ends were 0 bases for V and 2 bases for J; bases not matched to a gene: 1. This specimen comes from a study of blood T cell repertoires in COVID-19. About the research overall: In Cohort 3, a recovered donor had either two negative PCRs, clearance, or symptom resolution. Samples of COVID-19 (acute and convalescent) were obtained from the United States, Italy and Spain.

Assay: immunoSEQ multiplex PCR; the TCRdb copy retains only in-frame clones and omits some. The profile shows about 400,000 clones, more than 70% of them singletons. Clinical histories supplied by participants themselves formed the basis of cohort assignment. The sequenced sample consisted of PBMCs or T cells enriched from blood (not recorded which). The chain carries TRBV5-1 and TRBJ1-2; 7 nucleotides line up with TRBD1. The source of this sequence is a man between 35 and 55 years old in a cohort exposed to, infected with or recovered from COVID-19 (not recorded which). The CDR3 loop reads CASSLGQGNYGYTF. The CDR3 DNA sequence: TGCGCCAGCAGCTTGGGACAGGGAAACTATGGCTACACCTTC.